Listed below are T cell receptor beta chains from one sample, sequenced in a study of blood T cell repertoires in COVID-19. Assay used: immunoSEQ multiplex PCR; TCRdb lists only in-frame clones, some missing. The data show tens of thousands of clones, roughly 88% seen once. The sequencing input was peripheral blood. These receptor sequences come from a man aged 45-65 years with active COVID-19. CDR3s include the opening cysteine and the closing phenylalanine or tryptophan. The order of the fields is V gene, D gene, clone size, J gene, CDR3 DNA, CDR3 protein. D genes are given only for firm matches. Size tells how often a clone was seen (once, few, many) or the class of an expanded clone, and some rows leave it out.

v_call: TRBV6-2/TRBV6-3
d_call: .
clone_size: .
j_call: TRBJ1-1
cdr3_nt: TGTGCCAGCAGTTACCGGGGAATGAACACTGAAGCTTTCTTT
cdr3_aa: CASSYRGMNTEAFF

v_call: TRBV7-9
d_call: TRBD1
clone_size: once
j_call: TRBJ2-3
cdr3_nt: TGTGCCAGCAGCTTGGGGGTCAGGGGGCGCGGCACAGATACGCAGTATTTT
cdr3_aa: CASSLGVRGRGTDTQYF

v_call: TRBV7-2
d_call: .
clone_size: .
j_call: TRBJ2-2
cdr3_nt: TGTGCCAGCAGCCTGCGACAGAACACCGGGGAGCTGTTTTTT
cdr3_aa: CASSLRQNTGELFF

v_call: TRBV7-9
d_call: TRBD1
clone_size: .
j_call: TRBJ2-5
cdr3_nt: TGTGCCAGCAGCGTCCCCGGGACAGGGGCAAAAGAGACCCAGTACTTC
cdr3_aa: CASSVPGTGAKETQYF

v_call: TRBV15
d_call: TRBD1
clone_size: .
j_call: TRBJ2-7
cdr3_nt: TGTGCCACCAGCAGGTCCGGGACAGGGGGTTACGAGCAGTACTTC
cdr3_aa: CATSRSGTGGYEQYF

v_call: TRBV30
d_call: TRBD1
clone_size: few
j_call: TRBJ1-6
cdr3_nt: TGTGCCGGCACGGGACAGGGTGGAAGCTCCTATAATTCACCCCTCCACTTT
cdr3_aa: CAGTGQGGSSYNSPLHF

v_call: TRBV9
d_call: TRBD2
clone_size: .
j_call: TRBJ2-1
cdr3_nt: TGTGCCAGCAGCGCAGCGGGGGGGGTCTACAATGAGCAGTTCTTC
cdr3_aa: CASSAAGGVYNEQFF

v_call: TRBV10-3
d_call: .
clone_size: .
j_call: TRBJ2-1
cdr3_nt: TGTGCCATCAGTCAAAGGGCGGGGGCCTCGAGCTCCTACAATGAGCAGTTCTTC
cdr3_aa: CAISQRAGASSSYNEQFF

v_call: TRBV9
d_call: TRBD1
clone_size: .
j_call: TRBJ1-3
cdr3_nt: TGTGCCAGCAGCGTGGCCAGCTCCGGGACAGGGTGGGGAAACACCATATATTTT
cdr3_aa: CASSVASSGTGWGNTIYF

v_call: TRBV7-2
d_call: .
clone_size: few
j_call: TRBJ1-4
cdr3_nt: TGTGCCAGCAGCTTCAAGACAGGCCCTGCCGAAAAACTGTTTTTT
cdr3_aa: CASSFKTGPAEKLFF

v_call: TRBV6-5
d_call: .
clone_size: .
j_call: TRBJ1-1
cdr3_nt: TGTGCCAGCAGTTACTCAGATGTTAGCACTGAAGCTTTCTTT
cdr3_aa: CASSYSDVSTEAFF

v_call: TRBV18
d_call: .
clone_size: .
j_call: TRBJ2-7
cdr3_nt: TGTGCCAGCTCACCCTCGGACACCCGAGAGCAGTACTTC
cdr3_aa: CASSPSDTREQYF

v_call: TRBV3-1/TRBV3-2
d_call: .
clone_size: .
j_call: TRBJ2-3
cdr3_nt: TGTGCCAGCAGCCAAGAAATTCTAGGGAGGCCGGGACCCCAACGTGGGGCGCAGTATTTT
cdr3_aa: CASSQEILGRPGPQRGAQYF

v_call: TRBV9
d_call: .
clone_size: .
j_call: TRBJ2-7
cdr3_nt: TGTGCCAGCAGCGTAGAGGCAGGGGAAACCTACGAGCAGTACTTC
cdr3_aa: CASSVEAGETYEQYF

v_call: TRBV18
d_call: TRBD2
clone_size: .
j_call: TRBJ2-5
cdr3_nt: TGTGCCAGCTCACCGACTAGCGGGGGGCCCAAGGGGACCCAGTACTTC
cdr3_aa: CASSPTSGGPKGTQYF

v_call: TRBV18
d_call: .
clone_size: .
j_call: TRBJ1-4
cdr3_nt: TGTGCCAGCTCACCATCCGCACCTTATCTAGGAAAACTGTTTTTT
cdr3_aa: CASSPSAPYLGKLFF

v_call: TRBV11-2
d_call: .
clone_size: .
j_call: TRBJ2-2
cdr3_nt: TGTGCCAGCAGCGAGCGCGGGGAGCTGTTTTTT
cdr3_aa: CASSERGELFF

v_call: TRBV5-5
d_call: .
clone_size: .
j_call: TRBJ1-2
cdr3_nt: TGTGCCAGCAGCTTGGCGCGGGGCGGCTACACCTTC
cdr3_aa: CASSLARGGYTF

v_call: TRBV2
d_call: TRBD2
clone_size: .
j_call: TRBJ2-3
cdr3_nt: TGTGCCAGCAGACTAACGGGGGGGAGGAGGGATACGCAGTATTTT
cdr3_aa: CASRLTGGRRDTQYF

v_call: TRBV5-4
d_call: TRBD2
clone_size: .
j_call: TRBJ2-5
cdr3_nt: TGTGCCAGCAGCTGGAAAACGGGGGGTGGAGAGACCCAGTACTTC
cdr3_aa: CASSWKTGGGETQYF

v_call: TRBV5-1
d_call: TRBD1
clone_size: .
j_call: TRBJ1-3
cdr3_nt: TGCGCCAGCAGCTTGGAGCAGGGGGCTTCTGGAAACACCATATATTTT
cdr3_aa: CASSLEQGASGNTIYF

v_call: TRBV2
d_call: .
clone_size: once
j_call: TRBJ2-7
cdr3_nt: TGTGCCAGCAGTGAACACCAGGGCTACGAGCAGTACTTC
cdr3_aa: CASSEHQGYEQYF

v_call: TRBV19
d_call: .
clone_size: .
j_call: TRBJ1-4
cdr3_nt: TGTGCCAGTAGTATAGCCCAGGGAAAAAATGAAAAACTGTTTTTT
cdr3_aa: CASSIAQGKNEKLFF

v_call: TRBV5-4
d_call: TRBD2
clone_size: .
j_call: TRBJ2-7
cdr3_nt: TGTGCCAGCAGCTGGGCCGGGACTAGCGGGGGCTACGAGCAGTACTTC
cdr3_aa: CASSWAGTSGGYEQYF

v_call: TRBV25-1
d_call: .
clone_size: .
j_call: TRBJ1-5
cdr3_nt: TGTGCCAGCAGTGAATCCTTCGGGTCCCAGCATTTT
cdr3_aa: CASSESFGSQHF

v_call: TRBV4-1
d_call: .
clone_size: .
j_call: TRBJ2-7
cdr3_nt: TGCGCCAGCAGCCAAGGATTGGGCCAGGGTCCCTGGGAGCAGTACTTC
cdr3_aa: CASSQGLGQGPWEQYF

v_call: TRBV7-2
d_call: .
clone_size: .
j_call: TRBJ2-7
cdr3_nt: TGTGCCAGCAGCGAGGGGGGGGGCGTCCCCGAGCAGTACTTC
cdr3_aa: CASSEGGGVPEQYF

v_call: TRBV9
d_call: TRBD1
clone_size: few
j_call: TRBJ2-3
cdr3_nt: TGTGCCAGCAGCCCCGAACAGGGGGCAGATACGCAGTATTTT
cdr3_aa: CASSPEQGADTQYF

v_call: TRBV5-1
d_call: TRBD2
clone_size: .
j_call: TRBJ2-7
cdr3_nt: TGCGCCAGCAGCTTTTCTTCGGGGGGGACCTCCTACGAGCAGTACTTC
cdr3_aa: CASSFSSGGTSYEQYF

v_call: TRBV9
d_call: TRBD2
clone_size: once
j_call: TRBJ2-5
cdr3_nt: TGTGCCAGCAGCACGGATAGCGGGGGGGTTCGAGAGACCCAGTACTTC
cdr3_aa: CASSTDSGGVRETQYF

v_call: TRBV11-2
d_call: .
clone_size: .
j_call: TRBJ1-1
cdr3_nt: TGTGCCAGCAGCTTCCTTCTGAACACTGAAGCTTTCTTT
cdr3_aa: CASSFLLNTEAFF

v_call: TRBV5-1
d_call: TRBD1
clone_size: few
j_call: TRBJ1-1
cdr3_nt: TGCGCCAGCAGCTTAGACAGGGAGGCTTTCTTT
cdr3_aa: CASSLDREAFF